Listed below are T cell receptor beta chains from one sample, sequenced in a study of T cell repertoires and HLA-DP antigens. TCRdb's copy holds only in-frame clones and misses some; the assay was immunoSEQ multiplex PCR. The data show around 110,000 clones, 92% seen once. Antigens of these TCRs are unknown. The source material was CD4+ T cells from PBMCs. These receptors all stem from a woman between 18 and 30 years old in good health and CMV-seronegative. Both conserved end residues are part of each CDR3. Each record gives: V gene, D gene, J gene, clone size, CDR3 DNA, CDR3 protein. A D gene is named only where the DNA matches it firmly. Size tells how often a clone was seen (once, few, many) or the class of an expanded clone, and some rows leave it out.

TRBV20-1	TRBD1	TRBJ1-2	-	TGCAGTGCGAGGACAGGGGGAGGCTACACCTTC	CSARTGGGYTF
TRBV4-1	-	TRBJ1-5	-	TGCGCCAGCAGCCAGGGCCTAGGGTATAGCAATCAGCCCCAGCATTTT	CASSQGLGYSNQPQHF
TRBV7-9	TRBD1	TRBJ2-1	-	TGTGCCAGCAGCTTAGGGTACAGGGGGGATGAGCAGTTCTTC	CASSLGYRGDEQFF
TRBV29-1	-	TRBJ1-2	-	TGCAGCGTCCATATTGTAGACCGGGGTTATGGCTACACCTTC	CSVHIVDRGYGYTF
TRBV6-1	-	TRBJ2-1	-	TGTGCCAGCAGGAGATTTGTCTCCGGGGACAATGAGCAGTTCTTC	CASRRFVSGDNEQFF
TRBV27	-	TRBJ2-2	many	TGTGCCAGCAGTTTATTGAACAGGAACACCGGGGAGCTGTTTTTT	CASSLLNRNTGELFF
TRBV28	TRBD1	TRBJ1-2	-	TGTGCCAGCAGGACGACTTCGGACAGGTCGGGGGGCTACACCTTC	CASRTTSDRSGGYTF
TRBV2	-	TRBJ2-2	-	TGTGCCAGCAGCGTAAATACAGCGAACACCGGGGAGCTGTTTTTT	CASSVNTANTGELFF
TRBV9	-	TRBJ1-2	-	TGTGCCAGCAGCCCGTTTGGGGGTGGCTACACCTTC	CASSPFGGGYTF
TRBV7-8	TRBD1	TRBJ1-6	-	TGTGCCAGCAGCACCCGGGACAGTTATAATTCACCCCTCCACTTT	CASSTRDSYNSPLHF
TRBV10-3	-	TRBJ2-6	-	TGTGCCATCAGTGACCGGTCCTCTGGGGCCAACGTCCTGACTTTC	CAISDRSSGANVLTF
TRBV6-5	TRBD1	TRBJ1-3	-	TGTGCCAGCACTATCGACAGGGCTGGAAACACCATATATTTT	CASTIDRAGNTIYF
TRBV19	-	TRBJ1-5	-	TGTGCCAGTAGTAAACAGACCCATAGCAATCAGCCCCAGCATTTT	CASSKQTHSNQPQHF
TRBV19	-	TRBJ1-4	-	TGTGCCAGTAGTATTTGGGTTAATGAAAAACTGTTTTTT	CASSIWVNEKLFF
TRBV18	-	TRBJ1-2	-	TGTGCCAGCTCACCAGGGGGCTGGGACTATGGCTACACCTTC	CASSPGGWDYGYTF
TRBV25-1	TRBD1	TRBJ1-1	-	TGTGCCAGCAGTGAATTGTATAGGGGGCAAAGGACTGAAGCTTTCTTT	CASSELYRGQRTEAFF
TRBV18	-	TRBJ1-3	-	TGTGCCAGCTCACCACCCCTCGGGGAACCCTCTGGAAACACCATATATTTT	CASSPPLGEPSGNTIYF
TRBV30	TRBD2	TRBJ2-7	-	TGTGCCTGGTCGACTAGCGGCACATACTCCTACGAGCAGTACTTC	CAWSTSGTYSYEQYF
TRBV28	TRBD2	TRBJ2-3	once	TGTGCCAGCAGTTTAGGAGGACTAGCGGGAGGGCGAACGCAGTATTTT	CASSLGGLAGGRTQYF
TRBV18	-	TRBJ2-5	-	TGTGCCAGCTCACCGACCAACTCAGAGACCCAGTACTTC	CASSPTNSETQYF
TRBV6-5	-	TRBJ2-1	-	TGTGCCAGCAGCAGGGACTGGGGCTCCTACAATGAGCAGTTCTTC	CASSRDWGSYNEQFF
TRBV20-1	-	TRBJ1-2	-	TGCAGTGCTAGAGACAAAGAGGGCTACACCTTC	CSARDKEGYTF
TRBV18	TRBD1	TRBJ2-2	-	TGTGCCAGCTCACCACCCTATGGGACAGGGGACGGGGAGCTGTTTTTT	CASSPPYGTGDGELFF
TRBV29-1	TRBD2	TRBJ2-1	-	TGCAGCTGTAGCGGGGGGGCTTCCTACAATGAGCAGTTCTTC	CSCSGGASYNEQFF
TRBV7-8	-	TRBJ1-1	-	TGTGCCAGCATCCCTTTAGGGGACGAAACTGAAGCTTTCTTT	CASIPLGDETEAFF
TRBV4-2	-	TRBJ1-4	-	TGTGCCAGCAGCCAACCTTTTGGGGGGGGTGAAAAACTGTTTTTT	CASSQPFGGGEKLFF
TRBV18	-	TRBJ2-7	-	TGTGCCAGCTCACCACCCAACCGGGCCTCCAACGAGCAGTACTTC	CASSPPNRASNEQYF
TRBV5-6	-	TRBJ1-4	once	TGTGCCAGCAGCTTCGGCAGTGTTGAAAAACTGTTTTTT	CASSFGSVEKLFF
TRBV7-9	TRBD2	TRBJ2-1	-	TGTGCCAGCAGCTTAGGGGGACTAGCGGGAGCCGGAGTTTGGAATGAGCAGTTCTTC	CASSLGGLAGAGVWNEQFF
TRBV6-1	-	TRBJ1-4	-	TGTGCCAGCAGTGAATCGGACGGGCCGAATGAAAAACTGTTTTTT	CASSESDGPNEKLFF
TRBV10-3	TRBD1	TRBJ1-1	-	TGTGCCATCAGTGGACAGGGGAACACTGAAGCTTTCTTT	CAISGQGNTEAFF
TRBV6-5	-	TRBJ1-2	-	TGTGCCAGCAGGGGAAACGGGGTCGGCGGCTATGGCTACACCTTC	CASRGNGVGGYGYTF
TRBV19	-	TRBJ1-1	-	TGTGCCAGTAGAAACGACAGGAAACTTAACACTGAAGCTTTCTTT	CASRNDRKLNTEAFF
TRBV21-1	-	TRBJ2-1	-	TGTGCCAGCAGCAAAATCGCTAGCGGGAGTGAGAATGAGCAGTTCTTC	CASSKIASGSENEQFF
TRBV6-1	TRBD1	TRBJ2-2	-	TGTGCCAGCAGTGCCTTGGGGACAGGGTGGAACGGGGAGCTGTTTTTT	CASSALGTGWNGELFF
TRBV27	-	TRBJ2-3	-	TGTGCCAGCAGTTTCCCAAGCACAGATACGCAGTATTTT	CASSFPSTDTQYF
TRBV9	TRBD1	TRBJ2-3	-	TGTGCCAGCAGCGTAGCAGGTGGACAGGTAAAAGATACGCAGTATTTT	CASSVAGGQVKDTQYF
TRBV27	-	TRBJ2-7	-	TGTGCCAGCAGTCGCCGACAGGGACTGCGCGAGCAGTACTTC	CASSRRQGLREQYF
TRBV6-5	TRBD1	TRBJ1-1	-	TGTGCCAGCAGTGTCAACCGGGACAGGGGCGAAGCTTTCTTT	CASSVNRDRGEAFF
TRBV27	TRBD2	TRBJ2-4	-	TGTGCCAGCGTCGGGAGGGCAGGTACCAAAAACATTCAGTACTTC	CASVGRAGTKNIQYF
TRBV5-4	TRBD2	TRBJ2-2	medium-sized	TGTGCCAGCAGCATAGGGACTAGCGGGAATACCGGGGAGCTGTTTTTT	CASSIGTSGNTGELFF
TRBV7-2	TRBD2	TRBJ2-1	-	TGTGCCAGCAGCCACTCGGGACTAGCGGAAGGCTATGAGCAGTTCTTC	CASSHSGLAEGYEQFF
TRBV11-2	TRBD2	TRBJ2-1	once	TGTGCCAGCAGGGGACTAGCGGGACCTTCCTACAATGAGCAGTTCTTC	CASRGLAGPSYNEQFF
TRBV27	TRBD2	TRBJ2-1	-	TGTGCCAGCAGTTCCCTAGCGGGGGTGGGGTACAATGAGCAGTTCTTC	CASSSLAGVGYNEQFF
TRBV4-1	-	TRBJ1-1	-	TGCGCCAGCAGACGAACAACGAACACTGAAGCTTTCTTT	CASRRTTNTEAFF
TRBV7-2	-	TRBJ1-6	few	TGTGCCAGCAGCTTCATCCCTGGGTCACCCCTCCACTTT	CASSFIPGSPLHF
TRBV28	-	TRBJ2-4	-	TGTGCCAGCAGTTGGCGGACAGAAGCCAAAAACATTCAGTACTTC	CASSWRTEAKNIQYF
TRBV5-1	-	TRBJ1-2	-	TGCGCCAGCAGCCCTGCACCAGGGAACTATGGCTACACCTTC	CASSPAPGNYGYTF
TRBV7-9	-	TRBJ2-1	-	TGTGCCAGCAGCTTAGCGGGAGTGTCCTACAATGAGCAGTTCTTC	CASSLAGVSYNEQFF
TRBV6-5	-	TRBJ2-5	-	TGTGCCAGCAGTCCCGGGTTGGTTGGTCAAGAGACCCAGTACTTC	CASSPGLVGQETQYF
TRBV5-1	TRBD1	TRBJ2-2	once	TGCGCCAGCCGTGTTCGAGGGGGCTCGAACACCGGGGAGCTGTTTTTT	CASRVRGGSNTGELFF
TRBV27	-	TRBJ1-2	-	TGTGCCAGCAGCAAGGACCGTAACTATGGCTACACCTTC	CASSKDRNYGYTF
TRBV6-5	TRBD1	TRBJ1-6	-	TGTGCCAGCAGTTTGGACAGGGTGTCCTATAATTCACCCCTCCACTTT	CASSLDRVSYNSPLHF
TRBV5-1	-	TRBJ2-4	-	TGCGCCAGCAGCTTGCTACAGGGAAACATTCAGTACTTC	CASSLLQGNIQYF
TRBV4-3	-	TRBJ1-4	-	TGCGCCAGCAGCCAACACAGGGCCTATAATGAAAAACTGTTTTTT	CASSQHRAYNEKLFF